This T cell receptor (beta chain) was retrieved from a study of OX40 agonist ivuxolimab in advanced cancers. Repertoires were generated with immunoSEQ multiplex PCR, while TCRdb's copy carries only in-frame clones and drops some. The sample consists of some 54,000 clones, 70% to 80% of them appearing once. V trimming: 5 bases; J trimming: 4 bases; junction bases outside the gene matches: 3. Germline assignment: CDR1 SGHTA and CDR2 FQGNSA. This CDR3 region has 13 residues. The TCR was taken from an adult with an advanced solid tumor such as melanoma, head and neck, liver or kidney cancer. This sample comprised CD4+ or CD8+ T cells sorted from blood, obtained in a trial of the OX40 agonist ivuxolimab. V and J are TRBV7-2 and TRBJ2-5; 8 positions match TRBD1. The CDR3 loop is CASSIDRGETQYF. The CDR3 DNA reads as TGTGCCAGCAGCATCGACAGGGGAGAGACCCAGTACTTC. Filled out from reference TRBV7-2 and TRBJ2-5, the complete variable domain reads GAGVSQSPSNKVTEKGKDVELRCDPISGHTALYWYRQSLGQGLEFLIYFQGNSAPDKSGLPSDRFSAERTGGSVSTLTIQRTQQEDSAVYLCASSIDRGETQYFGPGTRLLVL.